What follows are 15 T cell receptor beta chains derived from one specimen sequenced in a study of blood T cell repertoires in COVID-19. Only in-frame clones appear in the TCRdb table, and some are missing; sequencing was by immunoSEQ multiplex PCR. This sample has 150,000 to 160,000 clones, with approximately 80% found just once. The sample was peripheral blood. Receptors originate from a woman aged 60 to 75 with acute or convalescent COVID-19.

The chain recombines TRBV10-2 with TRBJ1-2; TRBD1 matches 11 bases. V lost 0 bases and J lost 4; bases outside the gene matches: 7. From germline, CDR1 is WSHSY and CDR2 SAAADI. This CDR3 is built from 17 residues. For the CDR3, the DNA is TGCGCCAGCAGTGAGTCGAAAGGGACAGGGGGACTCTATGGCTACACCTTC. Translated: CASSESKGTGGLYGYTF.

The genes are TRBV6-6 and TRBJ2-2; 13 bases align to TRBD2. Germline CDR1 reads MNHNY; CDR2 reads SVGAGI (reference sequence). V was pared by 5 bases and J by 7 bases, with 10 bases of the junction left unmatched. This CDR3 has 17 amino acids. In DNA, the CDR3 is TGTGCCAGCAGTCGGAGGACTAGCGGGGGTAGTAGCGGGGAGCTGTTTTTT. It encodes CASSRRTSGGSSGELFF.

The genes are TRBV3-1 (or the pseudogene TRBV3-2) and TRBJ2-1, with D possibly matching TRBD2 (6 bases). Between the trimmed V and J ends, which lost 6 bases and 3 bases, there was a span of 12 bases. The CDR3 loop spans 14 amino acids. Germline values: CDR1 LGHDT, CDR2 YNNKEL (reference sequence). CDR3 sequence: CASSRRGDYNEQFF. The CDR3 bases are TGTGCCAGCAGTCGGAGGGGAGACTACAATGAGCAGTTCTTC.

CDR3 sequence reads: CASSPRTGAFYGYTF. For the CDR3, the DNA is TGTGCCAGCAGTCCCCGGACAGGCGCTTTCTATGGCTACACCTTC. V and J are TRBV27 and TRBJ1-2; 7 positions agree with TRBD1. Losses at the gene ends were 5 bases for V and 4 bases for J; bases not matched to a gene: 10. This CDR3 comprises 15 residues. Germline assignment: CDR1 MNHEY and CDR2 SMNVEV (reference sequence).

This sequence joins TRBV7-2 and TRBJ1-5; D uncertain. CDR1 and CDR2 (germline): SGHTA, FQGNSA. This CDR3 is built from 14 residues. The V end lost 2 bases, the J end lost 5 bases, and 10 bases lay between the germline ends. In nucleotides, the CDR3 is TGTGCCAGCAGCTTATGGGCCGGGGATCAGCCCCAGCATTTT. It encodes CASSLWAGDQPQHF.

The genes are TRBV6-5 and TRBJ2-1; the match to TRBD1 covers 10 bases. The CDR3 has 14 residues. The V and J ends lost 8 bases and 2 bases, in that order; junction bases with no gene match: 3. Germline V gene data show CDR1 as MNHEY and CDR2 as SVGAGI. The CDR3 DNA reads TGTGCCAGCGCGACAGGGGGCGCCTACAATGAGCAGTTCTTC. Translation gives CASATGGAYNEQFF.

This chain links TRBV7-9 with TRBJ1-1, with D possibly TRBD1 on 5 matching bases. Trimming removed 5 bases from V and 10 bases from J, with 14 bases in between. Germline V CDR1 and CDR2: SEHNR, FQNEAQ (reference sequence). This CDR3 comprises 12 residues. The CDR3, as DNA: TGTGCCAGCAGCCCCTTGGGGGGTCCAGCTTTCTTT. It encodes CASSPLGGPAFF.

This clone was detected only once. The J gene is TRBJ1-4, the V gene TRBV7-9; perhaps TRBD1 as D (6 bases). Trimming removed 5 bases from V and 8 bases from J, with 18 bases in between. The germline V gene has CDR1 SEHNR and CDR2 FQNEAQ (reference sequence). This CDR3 spans 15 amino acids. CDR3 amino acids: CASSPAIGGREKLFF. As DNA, the CDR3 is TGTGCCAGCAGCCCAGCTATCGGGGGGCGGGAAAAACTGTTTTTT.

The chain couples TRBV29-1 to TRBJ2-5, with a possible D match to TRBD1 (6 bases). The CDR3 totals 12 residues. Germline CDR1 SQVTM, CDR2 ANQGSEA. V lost 7 bases, J lost 5 bases, and 14 bases lay in between. CDR3 sequence (DNA): TGCAGCGCCAGGGGTCCCGGGGAGACCCAGTACTTC. This gives the protein CSARGPGETQYF.

The rearrangement joins TRBV7-9 to TRBJ2-5; perhaps TRBD2 as D (7 bases). The germline V gene has CDR1 SEHNR and CDR2 FQNEAQ (reference sequence). The CDR3 consists of 15 residues. V lost 5 bases and J 5 bases, leaving 18 bases between the germline ends. The CDR3 DNA sequence: TGTGCCAGCAGCATGAGAACAGGGAGGGACGAGACCCAGTACTTC. This encodes CASSMRTGRDETQYF. The variable domain in full, completed from reference TRBV7-9 and TRBJ2-5, reads DTGVSQNPRHKITKRGQNVTFRCDPISEHNRLYWYRQTLGQGPEFLTYFQNEAQLEKSRLLSDRFSAERPKGSFSTLEIQRTEQGDSAMYLCASSMRTGRDETQYFGPGTRLLVL.

The rearrangement uses TRBV5-4 and TRBJ1-1, with 8 bases that match TRBD1. This CDR3 has 17 amino acids. The germline gives CDR1 SGHNT, CDR2 YYREEE (reference sequence). With 4 bases clipped from V and 6 bases from J, the junction kept 17 bases outside the gene matches. This CDR3 is CASSPGGVRGRGAEAFF. The CDR3 DNA reads as TGTGCCAGCAGCCCTGGTGGGGTCAGGGGGCGCGGTGCTGAAGCTTTCTTT.

The table lists this clone with a few counts. The chain couples TRBV20-1 to TRBJ1-5; D gene uncertain. Germline CDR1 reads DFQATT; CDR2 reads SNEGSKA (reference sequence). V lost 3 bases and J 2 bases, leaving 8 bases between the germline ends. The CDR3 sequence is 13 residues long. The CDR3 reads CSASGSGNQPQHF. CDR3 in DNA: TGCAGTGCTAGTGGATCAGGCAATCAGCCCCAGCATTTT.

The rearrangement joins TRBV7-8 to TRBJ2-3, with TRBD1 matching over 7 bases. The CDR3 spans 14 residues. Germline V gene data show CDR1 as SGHVS and CDR2 as FQNEAQ. J was trimmed by 4 bases and V by 7 bases; bases with no gene match: 8. The CDR3 region is CASTNTGTADTQYF. CDR3 bases: TGTGCCAGCACCAATACCGGGACAGCAGATACGCAGTATTTT.

DNA of the CDR3: TGTGCCAGCAGCTCGGGACTATATGGAAACACCATATATTTT. This codes for CASSSGLYGNTIYF. This rearrangement joins TRBV7-7 to TRBJ1-3; maybe TRBD1 (5 bases). V shed 4 bases and J shed 3 bases, with 10 bases lying between them. CDR3 size: 14 residues. Germline assignment: CDR1 SSHAT and CDR2 FNYEAQ (reference sequence).

The CDR3, as DNA: TGTGCCAGCAGCCAATCGCCGAGGGCGAACACTGAAGCTTTCTTT. This translates into CASSQSPRANTEAFF. The chain has TRBV16 and TRBJ1-1; D is unresolved. V gave up 0 bases and J gave up 1 base, with 9 bases separating them. Germline lookup yields CDR1 KGHSY and CDR2 FQNENV. This CDR3 contains 15 residues.